This TCR beta chain is from a study of T cells in Graves' hyperthyroidism and ophthalmopathy. There were TCR beta CDR3 regions amplified from RNA transcripts. TCR CDR3 underwent first-round RT-PCR with the HTBI primer set. TCRdb processed the multiplex PCR reads anew with MiXCR; each CDR3 protein has one entry. The table includes 370,000 or so distinct CDR3 sequences, 13% detected once. Germline loops: CDR1 SEHNR, CDR2 FQNEAQ (reference sequence). The V end was cut by 5 bases, the J end by 9 bases, with 8 bases between. The CDR3 totals 12 residues. This clonotype occurred many times. Pregnant or lactating patients were excluded, as were those with uncontrolled infection or other autoimmune disease.

This clonotype was sampled from a man aged 25 to 40 with Graves' hyperthyroidism that later progressed to Graves' ophthalmopathy. The chain combines TRBV7-9 with TRBJ1-6; D is undetermined. The sample taken for sequencing was blood. The CDR3 sequence is CASSPPPSPLHF. CDR3 sequence (DNA): TGTGCCAGCAGCCCCCCCCCTTCACCCCTCCACTTT. The full variable domain, with the rest looked up from reference TRBV7-9 and TRBJ1-6, is DTGVSQNPRHKITKRGQNVTFRCDPISEHNRLYWYRQTLGQGPEFLTYFQNEAQLEKSRLLSDRFSAERPKGSFSTLEIQRTEQGDSAMYLCASSPPPSPLHFGNGTRLTVT.